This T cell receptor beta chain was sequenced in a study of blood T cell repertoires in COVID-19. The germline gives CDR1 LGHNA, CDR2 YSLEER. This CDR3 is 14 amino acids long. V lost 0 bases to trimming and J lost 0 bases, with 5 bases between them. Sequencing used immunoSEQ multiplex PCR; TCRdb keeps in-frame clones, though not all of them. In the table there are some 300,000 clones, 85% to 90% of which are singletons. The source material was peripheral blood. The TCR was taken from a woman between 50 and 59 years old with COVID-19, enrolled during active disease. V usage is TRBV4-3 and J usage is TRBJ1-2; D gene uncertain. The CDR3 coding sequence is TGCGCCAGCAGCCAAGAGGCCTCTAACTATGGCTACACCTTC. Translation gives CASSQEASNYGYTF.